The 5 T cell receptor beta chains below come from one sample, sequenced in a study of shared clonotypes between healthy human individuals. It was CD45RO-negative cells, positively selected for CCR7, that made up naive CD8 cells, with terminally differentiated effector memory CD45RA+ cells excluded. TCRdb's copy holds only in-frame clones and misses some; the assay was immunoSEQ multiplex PCR. The sample has around 650,000 clones, approximately 96% seen once; the top ten hold 0.11%. The sample was naive CD8+ T cells sorted from blood. The receptors here all came from a woman aged 25 to 39 in good health.

The CDR3 bases are TGTGCCAGCAGAGGACAAAGCACAGATACGCAGTATTTT. It codes for CASRGQSTDTQYF. V is TRBV6-5 and J is TRBJ2-3; a weak D match, TRBD1 (5 bases). V was cut by 6 bases and J by 0 bases, with 7 bases left in between. The CDR3 sequence is 13 residues long. CDR1 is MNHEY, CDR2 SVGAGI, per germline.

The V call is TRBV13, the J call TRBJ2-7, with 8 nucleotides matching TRBD2. This CDR3 has 18 amino acids. The V gene's germline CDR1 is PRHDT and CDR2 FYEKMQ (reference sequence). The trim removed 4 bases at V and 2 bases at J, leaving 16 bases unmatched. CDR3 DNA: TGTGCCAGCAGCTCAAGGACGGAACTAGCGGAAGCCCCCTACGAGCAGTACTTC. Translated, it gives CASSSRTELAEAPYEQYF.

The gene calls are TRBV11-2 and TRBJ2-5; 9 bases fit TRBD2. The CDR3 extends over 15 amino acids. V lost 5 bases, J lost 5 bases, and 9 bases stayed unmatched. The germline gives CDR1 SGHAT, CDR2 FQNNGV. The CDR3 is CASSPWTSEVETQYF. Here the CDR3 DNA reads TGTGCCAGCAGCCCCTGGACTAGCGAGGTGGAGACCCAGTACTTC.

The rearrangement links TRBV14 to TRBJ2-5; D is perhaps TRBD2 (6 bases). V was cut by 6 bases and J by 2 bases, with 16 bases left in between. Germline V CDR1 and CDR2: SGHDN, FVKESK. The CDR3 is 15 residues long. This CDR3 reads CASSLRDFLQETQYF. The CDR3 nucleotides read TGTGCCAGCAGTCTCCGGGACTTCTTACAAGAGACCCAGTACTTC.

The chain links TRBV28 to TRBJ2-1; D unresolved. Germline-derived CDR1 and CDR2 are MDHEN and SYDVKM. The CDR3 has 14 amino acids. V shed 5 bases and J shed 11 bases, with 19 bases lying between them. The CDR3: CASSPLAQRVQQFF. The CDR3 DNA sequence: TGTGCCAGCAGTCCATTGGCCCAACGTGTTCAGCAGTTCTTC.